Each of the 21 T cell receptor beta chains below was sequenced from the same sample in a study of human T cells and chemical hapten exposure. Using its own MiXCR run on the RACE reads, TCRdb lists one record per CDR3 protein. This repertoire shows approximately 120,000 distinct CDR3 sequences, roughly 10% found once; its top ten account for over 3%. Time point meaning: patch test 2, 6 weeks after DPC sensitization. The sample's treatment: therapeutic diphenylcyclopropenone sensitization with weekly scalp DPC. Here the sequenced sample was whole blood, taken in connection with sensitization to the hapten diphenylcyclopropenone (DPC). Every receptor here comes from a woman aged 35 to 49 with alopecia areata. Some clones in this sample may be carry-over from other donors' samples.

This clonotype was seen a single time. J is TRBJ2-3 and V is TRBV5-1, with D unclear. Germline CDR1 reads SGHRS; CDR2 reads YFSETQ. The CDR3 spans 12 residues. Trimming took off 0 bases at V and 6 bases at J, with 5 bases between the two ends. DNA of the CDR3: TGCGCCAGCAGCTTGGCCTCCGATACGCAGTATTTT. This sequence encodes CASSLASDTQYF. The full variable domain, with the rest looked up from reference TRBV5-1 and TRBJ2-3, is KAGVTQTPRYLIKTRGQQVTLSCSPISGHRSVSWYQQTPGQGLQFLFEYFSETQRNKGNFPGRFSGRQFSNSRSEMNVSTLELGDSALYLCASSLASDTQYFGPGTRLTVL.

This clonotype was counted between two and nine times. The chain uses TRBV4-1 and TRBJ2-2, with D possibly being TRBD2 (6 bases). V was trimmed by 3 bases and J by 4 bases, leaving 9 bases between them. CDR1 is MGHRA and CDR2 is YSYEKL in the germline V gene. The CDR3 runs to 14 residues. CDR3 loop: CASSQYGGTGELFF. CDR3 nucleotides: TGCGCCAGCAGCCAGTACGGGGGCACCGGGGAGCTGTTTTTT.

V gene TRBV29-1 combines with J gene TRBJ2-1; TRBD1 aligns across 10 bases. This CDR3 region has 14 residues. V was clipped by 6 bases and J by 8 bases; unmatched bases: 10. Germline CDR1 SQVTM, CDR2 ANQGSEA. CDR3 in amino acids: CSVPRGQGLDEQFF. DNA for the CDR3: TGCAGCGTGCCCAGGGGACAGGGGTTGGATGAGCAGTTCTTC.

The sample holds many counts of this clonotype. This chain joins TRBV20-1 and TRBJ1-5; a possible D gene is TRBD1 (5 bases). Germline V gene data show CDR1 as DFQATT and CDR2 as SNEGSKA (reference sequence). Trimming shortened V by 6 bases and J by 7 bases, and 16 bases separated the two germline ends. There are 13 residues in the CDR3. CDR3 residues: CSARWGVEQPQHF. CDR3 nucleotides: TGCAGTGCCCGGTGGGGGGTCGAACAGCCCCAGCATTTT.

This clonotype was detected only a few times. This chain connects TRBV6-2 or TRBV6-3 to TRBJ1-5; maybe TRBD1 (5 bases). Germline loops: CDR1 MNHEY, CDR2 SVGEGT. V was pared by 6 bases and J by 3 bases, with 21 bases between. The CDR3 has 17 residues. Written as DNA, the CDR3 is TGTGCCAGCAGACCCGAAATGGGGGAGGGGATCAATCAGCCCCAGCATTTT. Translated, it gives CASRPEMGEGINQPQHF.

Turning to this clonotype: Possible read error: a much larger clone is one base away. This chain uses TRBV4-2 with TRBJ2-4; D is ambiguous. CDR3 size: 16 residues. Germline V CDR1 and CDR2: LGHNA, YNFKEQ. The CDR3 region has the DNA TGTGTCAGCAGCCAAAGAGGTAGTGGTTTGAGAGACATTCAGTACTTC. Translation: CVSSQRGSGLRDIQYF.

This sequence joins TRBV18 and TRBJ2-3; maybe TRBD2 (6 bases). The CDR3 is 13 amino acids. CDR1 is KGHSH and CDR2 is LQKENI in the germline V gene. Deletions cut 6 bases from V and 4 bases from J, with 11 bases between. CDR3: CASSTGVADTQYF. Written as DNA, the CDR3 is TGTGCCAGCTCCACGGGGGTTGCAGATACGCAGTATTTT.

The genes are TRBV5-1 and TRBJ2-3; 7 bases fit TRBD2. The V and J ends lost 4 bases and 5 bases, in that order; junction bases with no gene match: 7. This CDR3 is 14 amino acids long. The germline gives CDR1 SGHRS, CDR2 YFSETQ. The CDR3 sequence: CASSTGLGGDTQYF. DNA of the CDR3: TGCGCCAGCAGCACCGGACTAGGAGGAGATACGCAGTATTTT.

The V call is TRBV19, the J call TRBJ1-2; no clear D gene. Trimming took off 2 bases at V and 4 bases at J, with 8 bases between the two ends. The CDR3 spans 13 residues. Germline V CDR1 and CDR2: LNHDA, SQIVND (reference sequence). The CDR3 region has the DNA TGTGCCAGTAGTATACCGGACGGCTATGGCTACACCTTC. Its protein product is CASSIPDGYGYTF.

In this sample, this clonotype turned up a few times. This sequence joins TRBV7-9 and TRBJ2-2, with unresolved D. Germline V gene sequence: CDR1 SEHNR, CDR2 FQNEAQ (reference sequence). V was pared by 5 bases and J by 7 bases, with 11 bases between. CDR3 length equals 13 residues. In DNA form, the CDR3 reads TGTGCCAGCAGCATGGACGTCTTCGGGGAGCTGTTTTTT. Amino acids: CASSMDVFGELFF.

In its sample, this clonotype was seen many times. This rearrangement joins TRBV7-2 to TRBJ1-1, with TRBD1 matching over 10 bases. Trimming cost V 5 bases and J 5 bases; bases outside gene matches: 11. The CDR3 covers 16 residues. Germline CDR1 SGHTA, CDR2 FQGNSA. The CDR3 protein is CASSPGTGVHLTEAFF. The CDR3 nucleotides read TGTGCCAGCAGCCCTGGGACAGGGGTTCACTTGACTGAAGCTTTCTTT.

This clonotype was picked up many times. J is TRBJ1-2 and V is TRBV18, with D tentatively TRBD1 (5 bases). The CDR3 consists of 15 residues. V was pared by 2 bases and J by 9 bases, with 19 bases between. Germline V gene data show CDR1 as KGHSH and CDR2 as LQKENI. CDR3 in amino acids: CASSPAEGLRLSYTF. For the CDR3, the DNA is TGTGCCAGCTCACCAGCAGAGGGACTCCGTCTCAGCTACACCTTC.

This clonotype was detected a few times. The CDR3 region is CASLGDMNTEAFF. The DNA for the CDR3 is TGCGCCAGCCTGGGAGATATGAACACTGAAGCTTTCTTT. This rearrangement joins TRBV10-2 to TRBJ1-1; D ambiguous. This CDR3 contains 13 residues. V lost 8 bases and J lost 0, with 10 bases in between. CDR1 is WSHSY, CDR2 SAAADI, per germline.

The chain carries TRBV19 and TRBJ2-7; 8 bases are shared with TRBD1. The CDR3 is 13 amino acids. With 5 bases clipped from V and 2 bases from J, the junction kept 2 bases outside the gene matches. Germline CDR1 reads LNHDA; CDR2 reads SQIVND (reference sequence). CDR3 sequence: CASSPTGAYEQYF. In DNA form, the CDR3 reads TGTGCCAGTAGTCCGACAGGGGCCTACGAGCAGTACTTC.

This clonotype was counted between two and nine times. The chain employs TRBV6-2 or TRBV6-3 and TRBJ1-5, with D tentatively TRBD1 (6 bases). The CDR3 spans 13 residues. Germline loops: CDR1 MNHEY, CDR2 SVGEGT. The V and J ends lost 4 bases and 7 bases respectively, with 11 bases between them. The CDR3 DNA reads TGTGCCAGCAGTTCGGACAGACGGCAGCCCCAGCATTTT. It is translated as CASSSDRRQPQHF.

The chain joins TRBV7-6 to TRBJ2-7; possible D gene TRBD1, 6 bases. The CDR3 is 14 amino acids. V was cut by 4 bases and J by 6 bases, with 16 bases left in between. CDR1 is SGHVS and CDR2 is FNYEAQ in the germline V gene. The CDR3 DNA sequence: TGTGCCAGCAGCTCGGACCAGGGGTCTTCCGAGCAGTACTTC. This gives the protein CASSSDQGSSEQYF.

CDR3 in DNA: TGTGCCAGCAGTCCCGGACAGGGAGGAACCGGGGAGCTGTTTTTT. Residues: CASSPGQGGTGELFF. The V call is TRBV12-3 or TRBV12-4, the J call TRBJ2-2, with 8 bases that match TRBD1. CDR3 size: 15 residues. V was pared by 5 bases and J by 5 bases, with 7 bases of the junction left unmatched.

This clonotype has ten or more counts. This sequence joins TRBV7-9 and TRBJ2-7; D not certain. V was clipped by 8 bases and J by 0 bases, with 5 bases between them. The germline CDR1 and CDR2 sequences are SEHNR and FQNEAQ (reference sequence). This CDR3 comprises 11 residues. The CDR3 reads CASQRSYEQYF. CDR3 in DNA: TGTGCCAGCCAACGCTCCTACGAGCAGTACTTC.

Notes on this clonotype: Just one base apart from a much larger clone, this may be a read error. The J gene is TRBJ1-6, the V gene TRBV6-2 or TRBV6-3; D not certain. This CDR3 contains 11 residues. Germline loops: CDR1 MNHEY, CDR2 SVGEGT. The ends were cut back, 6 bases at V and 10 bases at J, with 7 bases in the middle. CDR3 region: CASSDESPLHF. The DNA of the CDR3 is TGTGCCAGCAGCGATGAATCACCCCTCCACTTT.

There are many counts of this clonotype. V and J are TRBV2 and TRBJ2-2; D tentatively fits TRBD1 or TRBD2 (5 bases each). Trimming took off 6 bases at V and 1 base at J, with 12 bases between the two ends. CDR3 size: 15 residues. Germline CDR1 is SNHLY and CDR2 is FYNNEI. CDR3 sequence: CASSRGRVNTGELFF. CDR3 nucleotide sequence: TGTGCCAGCAGCCGGGGACGGGTGAACACCGGGGAGCTGTTTTTT.

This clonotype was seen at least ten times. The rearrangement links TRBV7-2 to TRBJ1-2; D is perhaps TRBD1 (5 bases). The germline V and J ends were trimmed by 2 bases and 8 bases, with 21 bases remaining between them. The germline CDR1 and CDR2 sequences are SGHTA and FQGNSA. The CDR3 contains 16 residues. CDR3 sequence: CASSLFPPGGGGGYTF. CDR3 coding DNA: TGTGCCAGCAGCTTATTCCCCCCGGGGGGGGGAGGAGGCTACACCTTC.